This T cell receptor beta chain was identified in a study of shared clonotypes between healthy human individuals. Overall study results and limits: For sorted subsets, rarefaction showed incomplete sequencing despite large depth.

Clones were read by immunoSEQ multiplex PCR, and TCRdb kept only the in-frame ones, dropping some. Among over a million clones listed, roughly 96% were seen once. Notes on this clone: Its antigen is unidentified.

The CDR3 sequence is 17 residues long. With 2 bases removed from V and 5 bases from J, the gap between germline ends came to 19 bases. Germline values: CDR1 SGHTA, CDR2 FQGTGA. This clonotype was sampled from a man aged 30-40 years in good health. The rearrangement links TRBV7-3 to TRBJ1-5; D is possibly TRBD1 (5 bases). The sample taken for sequencing was naive CD4+ T cells sorted from blood. Subset defined: CD45RA+ positively selected. CDR3 amino acids: CASSLPGRDYLYQPQHF. The CDR3 DNA follows: TGTGCCAGCAGCTTACCCGGCCGGGACTATCTGTATCAGCCCCAGCATTTT.